This T cell receptor (beta chain) was obtained from a study of T cell clones after liver transplantation. As for the study in general: Samples came pre-transplant, pre-randomization before withdrawal, and post-randomization after withdrawal ended. Study-level points and caveats: Post-transplant, graft-donor-reactive CD4 TCRbeta sequences in blood dropped significantly in most of the 8 subjects. Donor-reactive sequences fell more than third party-reactive ones, suggesting partial deletion.

From germline, CDR1 is MNHNS and CDR2 SASEGT. Trimming cost V 4 bases and J 0 bases; bases outside gene matches: 11. This CDR3 comprises 17 residues. Libraries were prepared by immunoSEQ multiplex PCR; TCRdb keeps only in-frame clonotypes and omits some of them. Of nearly 55,000 clones listed, approximately 84% are singletons. As for this clone: Antigen unknown.

The receptor was isolated from a human donor who received a liver transplant. Sequenced here: CD4+ T cells from blood, sampled before liver transplant. The chain links TRBV6-1 to TRBJ2-5; 7 positions agree with TRBD2. The CDR3 coding sequence is TGTGCCAGCAGTGCCCTCCACCACGGGACTAACCAAGAGACCCAGTACTTC. This sequence encodes CASSALHHGTNQETQYF.